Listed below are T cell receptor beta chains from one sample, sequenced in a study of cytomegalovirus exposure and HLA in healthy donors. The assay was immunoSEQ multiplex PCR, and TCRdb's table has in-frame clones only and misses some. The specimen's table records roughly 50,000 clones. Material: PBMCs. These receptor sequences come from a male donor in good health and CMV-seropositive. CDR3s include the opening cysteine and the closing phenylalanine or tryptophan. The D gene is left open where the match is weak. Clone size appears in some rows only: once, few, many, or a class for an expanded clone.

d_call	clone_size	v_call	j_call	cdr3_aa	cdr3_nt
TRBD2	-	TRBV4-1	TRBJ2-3	CASSLHRGLAGDVTDTQYF	TGCGCCAGCAGCCTCCACCGGGGGCTAGCGGGGGACGTGACAGATACGCAGTATTTT
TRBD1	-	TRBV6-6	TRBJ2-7	CATSGQGAYEQYF	TGTGCCACCTCGGGACAGGGGGCGTACGAGCAGTACTTC
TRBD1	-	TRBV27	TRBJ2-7	CASSRGISLYEQYF	TGTGCCAGCAGCAGGGGGATATCTCTCTACGAGCAGTACTTC
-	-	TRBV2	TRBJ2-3	CASRMRTTTDTQYF	TGTGCCAGCAGGATGAGGACAACTACAGATACGCAGTATTTT
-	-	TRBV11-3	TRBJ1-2	CASSLPRGLREGGYTF	TGTGCCAGCAGCCTCCCCCGGGGGCTCCGGGAGGGTGGCTACACCTTC
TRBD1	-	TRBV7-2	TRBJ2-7	CASSIGQGYEQYF	TGTGCCAGCAGCATCGGACAGGGGTACGAGCAGTACTTC
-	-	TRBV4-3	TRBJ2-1	CASSQRLFGPEGDEQFF	TGCGCCAGCAGCCAAAGGCTATTTGGGCCCGAAGGGGATGAGCAGTTCTTC
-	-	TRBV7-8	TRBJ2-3	CASSLSPGTDTQYF	TGTGCCAGCAGCTTAAGCCCTGGCACAGATACGCAGTATTTT
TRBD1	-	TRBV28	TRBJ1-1	CASSLGTGRGDTEAFF	TGTGCCAGCAGTCTTGGGACAGGGAGGGGGGACACTGAAGCTTTCTTT
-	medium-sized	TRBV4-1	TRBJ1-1	CASSTIGGITEAFF	TGCGCCAGCAGCACCATTGGGGGGATCACTGAAGCTTTCTTT
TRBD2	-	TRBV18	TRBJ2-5	CASSPPGGSETQYF	TGTGCCAGTTCACCACCGGGGGGTAGCGAGACCCAGTACTTC
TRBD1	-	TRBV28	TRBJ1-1	CASSSGQGQAFF	TGTGCCAGCAGCTCGGGACAGGGCCAAGCTTTCTTT
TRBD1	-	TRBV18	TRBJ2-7	CASSPSTGGFLPYEQYF	TGTGCCAGCTCACCAAGCACAGGGGGCTTTTTGCCCTACGAGCAGTACTTC
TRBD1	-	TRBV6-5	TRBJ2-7	CASSQWTGPYEQYF	TGTGCCAGCAGCCAATGGACAGGACCCTACGAGCAGTACTTC
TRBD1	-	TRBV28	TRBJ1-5	CAIGTGSQPQHF	TGTGCCATCGGGACAGGGAGCCAGCCCCAGCATTTT
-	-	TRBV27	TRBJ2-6	CASSLSLWAAGANVLTF	TGTGCCAGCAGTTTATCATTGTGGGCAGCTGGGGCCAACGTCCTGACTTTC
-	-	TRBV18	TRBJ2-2	CASSSVEIGELFF	TGTGCCAGCTCATCGGTCGAAATCGGGGAGCTGTTTTTT
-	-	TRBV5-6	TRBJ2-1	CASSLEDSGGSRFF	TGTGCCAGCAGCTTGGAGGACAGTGGAGGCAGCCGGTTCTTC
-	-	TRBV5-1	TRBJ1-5	CASSPSPDQPQHF	TGCGCCAGCAGCCCCTCCCCAGATCAGCCCCAGCATTTT
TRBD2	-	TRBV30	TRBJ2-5	CAAGRRGAQETQYF	TGTGCCGCCGGTAGGCGGGGGGCCCAAGAGACCCAGTACTTC
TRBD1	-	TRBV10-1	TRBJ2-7	CASSLQGHEQYF	TGCGCCAGCAGTTTACAGGGGCACGAGCAGTACTTC
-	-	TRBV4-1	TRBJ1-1	CASSQGQGNTEAFF	TGCGCCAGCAGCCAAGGCCAGGGGAACACTGAAGCTTTCTTT
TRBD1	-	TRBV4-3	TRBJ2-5	CASSPGPQGVSETQYF	TGCGCCAGCAGCCCAGGGCCACAGGGGGTGTCAGAGACCCAGTACTTC
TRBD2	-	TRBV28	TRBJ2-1	CASRWTSSLEQFF	TGTGCCAGCCGGTGGACTAGTTCCCTTGAGCAGTTCTTC
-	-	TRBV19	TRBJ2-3	CASIPREDTQYF	TGTGCCAGTATCCCGAGAGAAGATACGCAGTATTTT
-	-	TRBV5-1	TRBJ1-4	CASSRTVATNEKLFF	TGCGCCAGCAGCCGGACAGTTGCAACTAATGAAAAACTGTTTTTT
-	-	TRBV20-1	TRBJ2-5	CSAPSGETQYF	TGCAGTGCACCCTCCGGGGAGACCCAGTACTTC
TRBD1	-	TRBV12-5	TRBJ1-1	CASGLGVGQGAEAFF	TGTGCTAGTGGTTTGGGGGTGGGGCAGGGGGCTGAAGCTTTCTTT
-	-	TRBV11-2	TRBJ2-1	CASSLASYNEQFF	TGTGCCAGCAGCTTAGCTAGCTACAATGAGCAGTTCTTC
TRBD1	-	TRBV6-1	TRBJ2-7	CASSEDAGTGYNEQYF	TGTGCCAGCAGTGAGGATGCCGGGACAGGGTATAACGAGCAGTACTTC
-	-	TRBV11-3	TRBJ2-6	CASSSRQFLLKANVLTF	TGTGCCAGCAGCTCGAGACAGTTTCTGCTTAAGGCCAACGTCCTGACTTTC
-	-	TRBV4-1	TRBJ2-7	CASSLLWAGNYEQYF	TGCGCCAGCAGCCTACTCTGGGCAGGGAACTACGAGCAGTACTTC
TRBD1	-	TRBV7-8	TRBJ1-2	CASSLAGGLPYGYTF	TGTGCCAGCAGCTTAGCAGGGGGCCTCCCCTATGGCTACACCTTC
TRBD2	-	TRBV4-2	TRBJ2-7	CASSQAGPGTSFNEQYF	TGTGCCAGCAGCCAAGCGGGCCCCGGGACTAGTTTTAACGAGCAGTACTTC
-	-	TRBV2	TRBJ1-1	CASSVSTPGEAFF	TGTGCCAGCAGTGTAAGTACTCCAGGGGAGGCTTTCTTT
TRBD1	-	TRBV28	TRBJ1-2	CASSTTGDLYGYTF	TGTGCCAGCAGTACGACAGGGGACCTCTATGGCTACACCTTC
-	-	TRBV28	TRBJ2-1	CASSWRSFNEQFF	TGTGCCAGCAGTTGGCGGTCCTTCAATGAGCAGTTCTTC
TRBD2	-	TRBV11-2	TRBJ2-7	CASSGAGGQYEQYF	TGTGCCAGCAGTGGAGCGGGGGGGCAGTACGAGCAGTACTTC
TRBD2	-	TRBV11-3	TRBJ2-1	CASSLRAGGGEQFF	TGTGCCAGCAGCTTAAGAGCGGGGGGGGGTGAGCAGTTCTTC
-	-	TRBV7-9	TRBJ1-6	CASRPGGNSPLHF	TGTGCCAGCAGGCCCGGGGGGAATTCACCCCTCCACTTT
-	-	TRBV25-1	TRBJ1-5	CASSGGGPQHF	TGTGCCAGCAGTGGGGGGGGGCCCCAGCATTTT
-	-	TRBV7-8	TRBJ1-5	CASSLLGGAWDQPQHF	TGTGCCAGCAGCTTACTGGGGGGGGCGTGGGATCAGCCCCAGCATTTT
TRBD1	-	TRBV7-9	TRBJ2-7	CASSPGPGQGAEQYF	TGTGCCAGCAGCCCAGGACCGGGACAGGGGGCCGAGCAGTACTTC
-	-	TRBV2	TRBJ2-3	CASSGLQVDSTDTQYF	TGTGCCAGCAGTGGGCTCCAGGTCGATAGCACAGATACGCAGTATTTT
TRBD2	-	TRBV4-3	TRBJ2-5	CASSQDPSGGANETQYF	TGCGCCAGCAGCCAAGATCCGAGCGGGGGGGCCAACGAGACCCAGTACTTC
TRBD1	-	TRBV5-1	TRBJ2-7	CASRHGTGDSYEQYF	TGCGCCAGCAGGCATGGGACAGGGGACTCCTACGAGCAGTACTTC
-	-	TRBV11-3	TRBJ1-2	CASSLSVLYGYTF	TGTGCCAGCAGCTTGAGCGTCCTCTATGGCTACACCTTC
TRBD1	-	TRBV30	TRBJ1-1	CAWSPGQITEAFF	TGTGCCTGGAGTCCGGGACAGATCACTGAAGCTTTCTTT
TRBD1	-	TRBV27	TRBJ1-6	CASSSRGASPLHF	TGTGCCAGCAGTTCCAGGGGGGCTTCACCCCTCCACTTT
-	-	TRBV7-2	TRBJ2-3	CASSLVRGGADTQYF	TGTGCCAGCAGCTTAGTCAGGGGAGGGGCAGATACGCAGTATTTT
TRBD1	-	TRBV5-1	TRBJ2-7	CASSLVDRDHEQYF	TGCGCCAGCAGCTTGGTGGACAGGGACCACGAGCAGTACTTC
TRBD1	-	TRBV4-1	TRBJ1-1	CASSRDRENTEAFF	TGCGCCAGCAGCCGGGACAGGGAGAACACTGAAGCTTTCTTT
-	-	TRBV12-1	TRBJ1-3	CASERGWDTESGNTIYF	TGTGCCAGCGAGAGGGGGTGGGATACCGAATCTGGAAACACCATATATTTT
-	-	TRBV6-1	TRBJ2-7	CASSEVEGAPLEQYF	TGTGCCAGCAGTGAAGTGGAGGGGGCGCCCCTCGAGCAGTACTTC
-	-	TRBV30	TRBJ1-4	CAWNLRLNEKLFF	TGTGCCTGGAACCTACGCCTTAATGAAAAACTGTTTTTT